This T cell receptor (beta chain) was obtained from a study of response to subunit inactivated influenza vaccine. Whole-study findings and limits: Only a handful of new T cells, the authors suggested, are recruited with each seasonal influenza vaccination.

This clonotype was counted between two and nine times. Its antigen is still unknown. MiXCR was run by TCRdb on the RT-PCR reads, yielding one entry per CDR3 protein. Among 450,000 to 600,000 distinct CDR3 sequences listed, around 8% were seen once. CDR3 length: 14 residues. Per the germline V gene, CDR1 is SEHNR and CDR2 is FQNEAQ (reference sequence). V shed 2 bases, J shed 8 bases, and the junction held 5 bases outside the gene matches. This chain uses TRBV7-9 with TRBJ2-1, with TRBD2 identical over 8 bases. The clonotype was recovered from a man aged 45 to 75 who received an inactivated influenza vaccine. The sample consisted of PBMCs from blood, taken about 23 months after vaccination. Here the CDR3 DNA reads TGTGCCAGCAGCTTAACCGGGGGGGTGGATGAGCAGTTCTTC. This sequence encodes CASSLTGGVDEQFF.